One and the same sample provided the 31 T cell receptor beta chains below, sequenced in a study of T cells in Graves' hyperthyroidism and ophthalmopathy. Amplified regions were TCR beta CDR3 sequences from RNA transcripts. TCR CDR3 regions were first amplified by RT-PCR with HTBI primers. Via MiXCR, TCRdb re-called the multiplex PCR reads, giving one row per CDR3 protein. The table records about 560,000 distinct CDR3 sequences, less than 15% of them present only once. The sample was blood. The source of these receptors is a middle-aged woman with Graves' hyperthyroidism.

This clonotype was detected ten times or more. The chain recombines TRBV7-8 with TRBJ2-5; D assignment may be TRBD1 or TRBD2 (6 bases each). The germline V gene has CDR1 SGHVS and CDR2 FQNEAQ. The CDR3 totals 15 residues. V gave up 1 base and J gave up 5 bases, with 14 bases separating them. The CDR3 bases are TGTGCCAGCAGCTTAGAGAGAGGGGGAGGCGAGACCCAGTACTTC. Amino acids: CASSLERGGGETQYF.

This clonotype was seen only a few times. This rearrangement joins TRBV5-1 to TRBJ1-1; D is perhaps TRBD1 (5 bases). The germline V gene encodes CDR1 SGHRS and CDR2 YFSETQ. V gave up 3 bases and J gave up 5 bases, with 17 bases separating them. The CDR3 is 15 residues long. CDR3 loop: CASSWGGGDRTEAFF. The DNA for the CDR3 is TGCGCCAGCAGCTGGGGGGGGGGGGATAGAACTGAAGCTTTCTTT.

This clonotype was recorded a few times. V and J are TRBV28 and TRBJ2-4, with D perhaps being TRBD1 or TRBD2 (5 bases each). The CDR3 extends over 14 amino acids. The V gene lost 6 bases and the J gene lost 4 bases, with 13 bases spanning the gap. CDR1 and CDR2 (germline): MDHEN, SYDVKM. CDR3 DNA: TGTGCCAGCAGCCGGGACGTACAGAAAAACATTCAGTACTTC. This gives the protein CASSRDVQKNIQYF.

This clonotype appeared a few times. The V gene is TRBV6-1, the J gene TRBJ2-1; D could derive from TRBD1 or TRBD2 (5 bases each). CDR3 size: 14 residues. Deletions cut 0 bases from V and 12 bases from J, with 15 bases between. The germline V gene has CDR1 MNHNS and CDR2 SASEGT. As DNA, the CDR3 is TGTGCCAGCAGTGAAGCCTTAGGACAAGAGGGGCAGTTCTTC. Residues: CASSEALGQEGQFF.

This clonotype came up many times. The chain is built from TRBV6-1 and TRBJ1-1; D is unclear. V was pared by 0 bases and J by 1 base, with 6 bases between. CDR1 is MNHNS and CDR2 is SASEGT in the germline V gene. The CDR3 loop spans 14 amino acids. CDR3 coding DNA: TGTGCCAGCAGTGAAGCGCTAGGGAACACTGAAGCTTTCTTT. It specifies CASSEALGNTEAFF.

The V and J genes are TRBV6-2 or TRBV6-3 and TRBJ2-3; D is possibly TRBD2 (5 bases). CDR3 length: 16 amino acids. Germline V gene lookup returns CDR1 MNHEY and CDR2 SVGEGT. The V and J ends lost 10 bases and 2 bases respectively, with 22 bases between them. CDR3 residues: CATTVEGRSNTDTQYF. CDR3 DNA sequence: TGTGCCACCACGGTCGAAGGGAGAAGTAACACAGATACGCAGTATTTT.

This clonotype was seen ten or more times. The chain carries TRBV7-2 and TRBJ2-1, with D maybe TRBD1 (5 bases). The V end was cut by 5 bases, the J end by 5 bases, with 19 bases between. Germline V gene data show CDR1 as SGHTA and CDR2 as FQGNSA. This CDR3 comprises 16 residues. The CDR3 loop is CASSRPAGWNDNEQFF. The CDR3 coding sequence is TGTGCCAGCAGCCGTCCCGCAGGGTGGAATGACAATGAGCAGTTCTTC. Full variable domain (missing parts from reference TRBV7-2 and TRBJ2-1): GAGVSQSPSNKVTEKGKDVELRCDPISGHTALYWYRQSLGQGLEFLIYFQGNSAPDKSGLPSDRFSAERTGGSVSTLTIQRTQQEDSAVYLCASSRPAGWNDNEQFFGPGTRLTVL.

There are many counts of this clonotype. One junction end does not reproduce the germline sequence, and a read error may be involved. V is TRBV28 and J is TRBJ1-2, with D possibly TRBD1 on 5 matching bases. The CDR3 has 13 residues. Germline V lookup: CDR1 MDHEN, CDR2 SYDVKM. The CDR3 DNA reads as TGTGCCAGCGGTTTCGGGGGAGGATATGGCTACACCTTC. Its translation is CASGFGGGYGYTF.

The chain is built from TRBV3-1 and TRBJ1-2, with D uncertain. This CDR3 is built from 12 residues. The V and J ends lost 2 bases and 11 bases respectively, with 12 bases between them. CDR1 LGHDT and CDR2 YNNKEL come from the germline V gene (reference sequence). Here the CDR3 reads CASSQYQDFYTF. The CDR3 DNA reads TGTGCCAGCAGCCAATATCAGGATTTTTACACCTTC.

About this clonotype itself: A much larger clone sits a single nucleotide away, making a read error possible. This sequence joins TRBV11-2 and TRBJ2-7; D is unresolved. CDR1 SGHAT and CDR2 FQNNGV come from the germline V gene. CDR3 length: 12 residues. The CDR3 region is CASSFQEYGQYF. The CDR3 nucleotides read TGTGCCAGCAGCTTTCAGGAATACGGGCAGTACTTC.

This clonotype was seen a handful of times. The genes are TRBV5-1 and TRBJ1-2; 8 bases align to TRBD1. The J segment lost 8 bases and the V segment lost 0 bases, leaving 9 bases of the junction unmatched. Germline V CDR1 and CDR2: SGHRS, YFSETQ. The CDR3 length is 15 residues. This CDR3 reads CASSLAQDRAIGYTF. The CDR3, as DNA: TGCGCCAGCAGCTTGGCCCAGGACAGGGCTATCGGCTACACCTTC.

This clonotype was seen repeatedly, ten times or more. The rearrangement uses TRBV7-2 and TRBJ2-1; D uncertain. The germline gives CDR1 SGHTA, CDR2 FQGNSA. The CDR3 has 13 residues. Trimming removed 6 bases at V and 8 bases at J, with 14 bases between. For the CDR3, the DNA is TGTGCCAGCAGAAACGAACTACCGGATGAGCAGTTCTTC. This encodes CASRNELPDEQFF.

This clonotype was counted at least ten times. The chain carries TRBV2 and TRBJ2-1; 7 bases map to TRBD2. Germline assignment: CDR1 SNHLY and CDR2 FYNNEI. V lost 4 bases to trimming and J lost 5 bases; unmatched junction nucleotides: 5. The length of the CDR3 is 14 residues. CDR3 bases: TGTGCCAGCAGTGGGCTAGCGGAACACAATGAGCAGTTCTTC. Encoded protein: CASSGLAEHNEQFF. Using reference TRBV2 and TRBJ2-1 for the parts outside the CDR3, the full variable domain is EPEVTQTPSHQVTQMGQEVILRCVPISNHLYFYWYRQILGQKVEFLVSFYNNEISEKSEIFDDQFSVERPDGSNFTLKIRSTKLEDSAMYFCASSGLAEHNEQFFGPGTRLTVL.

This clonotype was detected many times. V is TRBV28 and J is TRBJ1-2; D is undetermined. This CDR3 spans 12 amino acids. Germline V gene data show CDR1 as MDHEN and CDR2 as SYDVKM. Between the trimmed V and J ends, which lost 6 bases and 12 bases, there was a span of 17 bases. CDR3: CASSRGLPEDTF. In DNA form, the CDR3 reads TGTGCCAGCAGCCGCGGGCTCCCCGAGGACACCTTC.

This clonotype was picked up many times. The CDR3 sequence is CAWSVQGIAKNIQYF. Written as DNA, the CDR3 is TGTGCCTGGAGTGTACAGGGGATAGCCAAAAACATTCAGTACTTC. The chain carries TRBV30 and TRBJ2-4; 7 bases line up with TRBD1. V gave up 0 bases and J gave up 0 bases; unmatched junction bases: 2. The CDR3 contains 15 residues. Germline V gives CDR1 GTSNPN, CDR2 SVGIG (reference sequence). Using reference TRBV30 and TRBJ2-4 for the parts outside the CDR3, the full variable domain is SQTIHQWPATLVQPVGSPLSLECTVEGTSNPNLYWYRQAAGRGLQLLFYSVGIGQISSEVPQNLSASRPQDRQFILSSKKLLLSDSGFYLCAWSVQGIAKNIQYFGAGTRLSVL.

The chain carries TRBV4-3 and TRBJ1-3, with 9 bases aligning to TRBD1. The CDR3 is made up of 17 amino acids. The V segment lost 1 base and the J segment 1 base; nucleotides outside the gene matches: 5. Germline lookup yields CDR1 LGHNA and CDR2 YSLEER. CDR3 in amino acids: CASSQVPTGGSGNTIYF. The DNA of the CDR3 is TGCGCCAGCAGCCAAGTCCCGACAGGGGGATCTGGAAACACCATATATTTT.

This clonotype has only a few counts. The chain uses TRBV5-1 and TRBJ1-5; TRBD1 matches 12 bases. The CDR3 has 15 amino acids. The V gene's germline CDR1 is SGHRS and CDR2 YFSETQ. J lost 7 bases, V lost 4 bases, and 6 bases had no gene match. Written as DNA, the CDR3 is TGCGCCAGCAGCCCCGGCGGGACAGGGGGCCAGCCCCAGCATTTT. The encoded protein is CASSPGGTGGQPQHF.

The chain couples TRBV7-2 to TRBJ1-3, with D uncertain. Trimming cost V 3 bases and J 0 bases, with 9 bases left between them. Germline CDR1 and CDR2: SGHTA and FQGNSA. The CDR3 covers 15 residues. CDR3 region: CASSLWMNSGNTIYF. CDR3 bases: TGTGCCAGCAGCTTGTGGATGAACTCTGGAAACACCATATATTTT. Filled out from reference TRBV7-2 and TRBJ1-3, the complete variable domain reads GAGVSQSPSNKVTEKGKDVELRCDPISGHTALYWYRQSLGQGLEFLIYFQGNSAPDKSGLPSDRFSAERTGGSVSTLTIQRTQQEDSAVYLCASSLWMNSGNTIYFGEGSWLTVV.

This clonotype was seen many times. The chain recombines TRBV4-1 with TRBJ1-1; D is uncertain. Germline lookup yields CDR1 MGHRA and CDR2 YSYEKL. CDR3 size: 14 residues. The germline V and J ends were trimmed by 0 bases and 7 bases, with 12 bases remaining between them. The CDR3 region has the DNA TGCGCCAGCAGCCAAGATGTGCCGGGAAATGAAGCTTTCTTT. Its translation: CASSQDVPGNEAFF.

There are many counts of this clonotype. This chain joins TRBV30 and TRBJ1-2, with D maybe TRBD1 (6 bases). This CDR3 spans 15 amino acids. Trimming took 0 bases from V and 3 from J, leaving 14 bases between them. Germline CDR1 and CDR2: GTSNPN and SVGIG (reference sequence). The CDR3 DNA follows: TGTGCCTGGAGTGTACTATCAGGGGTTCACTATGGCTACACCTTC. Its translation: CAWSVLSGVHYGYTF.

This clonotype came up many times. This chain links TRBV30 with TRBJ2-2; TRBD1 is a possible D gene (5 bases). CDR1 is GTSNPN and CDR2 is SVGIG in the germline V gene (reference sequence). The CDR3 is made up of 14 amino acids. V gave up 3 bases and J gave up 4 bases, with 12 bases separating them. CDR3 nucleotide sequence: TGTGCCTGGAGACCAAAGACAGTCACCGGGGAGCTGTTTTTT. Its protein is CAWRPKTVTGELFF.

For this clonotype: A much larger clone differs from this one at a single base, so this may be a read error. V gene TRBV9 combines with J gene TRBJ2-7; no definite D call. Germline lookup yields CDR1 SGDLS and CDR2 YYNGEE. The CDR3 length is 14 residues. This CDR3 is CASSVSSATYEQCF. CDR3 DNA: TGTGCCAGCAGCGTATCCAGCGCAACCTACGAGCAGTGCTTC.

This clonotype was seen at least ten times. The gene calls are TRBV20-1 and TRBJ2-3; 13 bases are shared with TRBD2. The CDR3 spans 17 residues. Trimming cost V 3 bases and J 1 base; bases outside gene matches: 7. Germline-derived CDR1 and CDR2 are DFQATT and SNEGSKA (reference sequence). The CDR3 region has the DNA TGCAGTGCTAGGAGCCCAGGACTAGCGGGAGGCACAGATACGCAGTATTTT. This codes for CSARSPGLAGGTDTQYF.

This clonotype came up many times. V usage is TRBV29-1 and J usage is TRBJ2-5; D remains unclear. The CDR3 runs to 11 residues. The germline gives CDR1 SQVTM, CDR2 ANQGSEA. V was pared by 4 bases and J by 4 bases, with 7 bases between. This CDR3 reads CSVVLGETQYF. In nucleotides, the CDR3 is TGCAGCGTTGTTTTAGGAGAGACCCAGTACTTC.

The V gene is TRBV20-1, the J gene TRBJ2-3; no definite D call. V lost 0 bases, J lost 2 bases, and 6 bases lay in between. This CDR3 is 13 amino acids long. Germline V gene sequence: CDR1 DFQATT, CDR2 SNEGSKA (reference sequence). The DNA of the CDR3 is TGCAGTGCTAGAGATAAGGTCACAGATACGCAGTATTTT. Its translation is CSARDKVTDTQYF.

This clonotype was seen repeatedly, ten times or more. The V gene is TRBV12-3 or TRBV12-4, the J gene TRBJ2-6; unclear D gene. The CDR3 runs 16 residues. V gave up 10 bases and J gave up 2 bases, with 18 bases separating them. For the CDR3, the DNA is TGTGCCATCGCCTCATTCGGGCACACTGGGGCCAACGTCCTGACTTTC. This sequence encodes CAIASFGHTGANVLTF.

This clonotype was recorded many times. The chain recombines TRBV2 with TRBJ2-3; no firm D call. The CDR3 contains 13 residues. Germline CDR1 is SNHLY and CDR2 is FYNNEI. With 5 bases removed from V and 4 bases from J, the gap between germline ends came to 10 bases. The CDR3 DNA is TGTGCCAGCAGTCCTCAACCTGCAGATACGCAGTATTTT. Its protein product is CASSPQPADTQYF. Filled out from reference TRBV2 and TRBJ2-3, the complete variable domain reads EPEVTQTPSHQVTQMGQEVILRCVPISNHLYFYWYRQILGQKVEFLVSFYNNEISEKSEIFDDQFSVERPDGSNFTLKIRSTKLEDSAMYFCASSPQPADTQYFGPGTRLTVL.

This clonotype was seen at least ten times. The gene calls are TRBV7-2 and TRBJ2-1, with a tentative D call TRBD1 (6 bases). Germline V gene sequence: CDR1 SGHTA, CDR2 FQGNSA. This CDR3 is built from 15 residues. The V and J ends lost 5 bases and 5 bases respectively, with 16 bases between them. The CDR3 sequence: CASSPRQVRDNEQFF. The CDR3 DNA is TGTGCCAGCAGCCCCCGACAGGTTCGGGACAATGAGCAGTTCTTC.

The V gene is TRBV24-1, the J gene TRBJ2-2; maybe TRBD1 (6 bases). The germline CDR1 and CDR2 sequences are KGHDR and SFDVKD. The germline V and J ends were trimmed by 10 bases and 2 bases, with 10 bases remaining between them. CDR3 size: 13 residues. The DNA for the CDR3 is TGTGCCACTAGGGACACTAACACCGGGGAGCTGTTTTTT. Amino acid sequence: CATRDTNTGELFF.

Notes on this clonotype: A far larger clone is only one base removed, so a read error is likely. V is TRBV28 and J is TRBJ2-2, with D unclear. This CDR3 region has 12 residues. The V end lost 7 bases, the J end lost 4 bases, and 7 bases lay between the germline ends. Germline CDR1 reads MDHEN; CDR2 reads SYDVKM. This chain's CDR3 is CASTLSTGELFF. In nucleotides, the CDR3 is TGTGCCAGCACATTGAGCACCGGGGAGCTGTTTTTT.

Ten or more counts support this clonotype. The gene calls are TRBV20-1 and TRBJ1-1; D not certain. The CDR3 spans 13 residues. V was cut by 5 bases and J by 1 base, with 11 bases left in between. The germline CDR1 and CDR2 sequences are DFQATT and SNEGSKA (reference sequence). The CDR3 region has the DNA TGCAGTGCTTCCAAAGTGGCGAACACTGAAGCTTTCTTT. Residues: CSASKVANTEAFF.